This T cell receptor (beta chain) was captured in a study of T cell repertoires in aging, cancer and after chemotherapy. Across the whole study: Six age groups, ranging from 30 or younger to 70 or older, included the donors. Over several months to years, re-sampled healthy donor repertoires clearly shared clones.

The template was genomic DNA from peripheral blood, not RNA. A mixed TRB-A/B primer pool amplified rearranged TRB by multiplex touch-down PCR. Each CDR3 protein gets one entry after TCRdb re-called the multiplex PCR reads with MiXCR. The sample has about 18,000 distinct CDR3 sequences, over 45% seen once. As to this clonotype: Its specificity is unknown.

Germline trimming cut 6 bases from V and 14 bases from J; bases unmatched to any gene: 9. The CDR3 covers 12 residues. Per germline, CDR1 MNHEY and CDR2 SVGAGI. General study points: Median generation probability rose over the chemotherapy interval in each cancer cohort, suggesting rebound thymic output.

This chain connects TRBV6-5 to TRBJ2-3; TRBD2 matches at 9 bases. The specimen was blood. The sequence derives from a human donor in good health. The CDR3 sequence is CASSRRTSELYF. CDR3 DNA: TGTGCCAGCAGCCGACGGACTAGCGAACTGTATTTT.